This TCR beta chain is from a study of blood T cell repertoires in COVID-19. Study in general: Collection of acute and convalescent COVID-19 samples took place in the United States, Italy and Spain. From T cells, B-cell-depleted T cells, or PBMCs came the material, which was cDNA or gDNA.

Profiling relied on immunoSEQ multiplex PCR, and the TCRdb table lists in-frame clones only, not all of them. This table has approximately 230,000 clones, approximately 84% appearing once. Assignments of participants to cohorts depended upon their own reported clinical history. All recovered Cohort 3 donors got two negative PCRs, got clearance, or saw symptom resolution. V lost 10 bases and J lost 1; bases outside the gene matches: 15. The CDR3 covers 16 residues. Germline loops: CDR1 SGDLS, CDR2 YYNGEE. Sequenced input: PBMCs or T cells enriched from blood (not recorded which). The V and J genes are TRBV9 and TRBJ1-1; 8 bases fit TRBD1. This clonotype originated in a man aged 40-50 years who had recovered from COVID-19. The CDR3 DNA reads TGTGCCCGGGGGTGGGGGGAAGGGACAGGGAACACTGAAGCTTTCTTT. Amino acid sequence: CARGWGEGTGNTEAFF.